What follows are 12 T cell receptor beta chains derived from one specimen sequenced in a study of metastatic and nonmetastatic thyroid tumors. All patients were untreated before thyroid surgery. TCRdb reanalyzed the PCR reads with MiXCR. This sample carries roughly 59,000 clones, 15% to 20% of them seen once, and the ten largest clones take more than 9%. Sequencing was carried out using blood. The receptors here all came from a male donor with papillary thyroid cancer or a benign thyroid nodule (not recorded which). Some clones in this sample may be carry-over from other donors' samples.

There are many counts of this clone. The junction and the germline gene differ at one end; a read error may be behind it. J is TRBJ2-7 and V is TRBV7-8; the D is unclear. Germline V CDR1 and CDR2: SGHVS, FQNEAQ. The CDR3 length is 14 residues. The CDR3 protein is CASSLGVGSYKQYF. The CDR3 nucleotides read TGTGCCAGCAGCTTAGGGGTAGGCTCCTACAAGCAGTACTTC.

Ten or more counts support this clone. V and J are TRBV5-8 and TRBJ1-1, with TRBD1 identical over 8 bases. This CDR3 contains 14 residues. Unmatched junction bases numbered 2, after V lost 4 bases and J lost 0 bases. The germline CDR1 and CDR2 sequences are SGHTS and YDEGEE. DNA for the CDR3: TGTGCCAGCAGCCCGGGACAGGTGAACACTGAAGCTTTCTTT. It codes for CASSPGQVNTEAFF. Supplemented by reference TRBV5-8 and TRBJ1-1, the full variable domain reads EAGVTQSPTHLIKTRGQQATLRCSPISGHTSVYWYQQALGLGLQFLLWYDEGEERNRGNFPPRFSGRQFPNYSSELNVNALELEDSALYLCASSPGQVNTEAFFGQGTRLTVV.

Points on this clone: This clone may be a read error of a much larger clone one base away. The chain links TRBV5-6 to TRBJ2-5; no clear D gene. The V and J ends lost 6 bases and 2 bases respectively, with 11 bases between them. Germline assignment: CDR1 SGHDT and CDR2 YYEEEE. This CDR3 comprises 13 residues. CDR3 loop: CASIPGFQETQYF. The CDR3 bases are TGTGCCAGCATCCCTGGTTTTCAAGAGACCCAGTACTTC.

This clone was counted ten times or more. V usage is TRBV6-4 and J usage is TRBJ2-1, with D possibly matching TRBD2 (5 bases). The CDR3 contains 14 residues. The V and J ends lost 5 bases and 0 bases respectively, with 8 bases between them. In germline, CDR1 is MRHNA, CDR2 SNTAGT. CDR3 DNA: TGTGCCAGCAGTCCGGGGTCCTCCTACAATGAGCAGTTCTTC. Encoded protein: CASSPGSSYNEQFF.

This clone appeared many times. V is TRBV27 and J is TRBJ2-7; 16 positions agree with TRBD2. The ends lost 8 bases at V and 1 base at J; junction bases unmatched: 8. This CDR3 has 17 residues. Germline V gene sequence: CDR1 MNHEY, CDR2 SMNVEV (reference sequence). CDR3 DNA: TGTGCCAGCGCCGGGACTAGCGGGAGGGCGGTTTCCTACGAGCAGTACGTC. This gives the protein CASAGTSGRAVSYEQYV.

This clone was counted ten times or more. V is TRBV2 and J is TRBJ1-3; D not certain. The CDR3 covers 14 residues. From germline, CDR1 is SNHLY and CDR2 FYNNEI. Trimming cost V 11 bases and J 0 bases, with 14 bases left between them. The CDR3: CALHEDHSGNTIYF. CDR3 DNA sequence: TGTGCCTTGCACGAGGACCACTCTGGAAACACCATATATTTT.

This clone appeared once. A much bigger clone sits one base away, suggesting this may be a read error. The CDR3 sequence: CSASPRQGEGEKLFF. Written as DNA, the CDR3 is TGCAGTGCTAGCCCTAGACAGGGGGAGGGGGAAAAACTGTTTTTT. The rearrangement uses TRBV20-1 and TRBJ1-4; 9 nucleotides match TRBD1. The CDR3 loop spans 15 amino acids. Germline values: CDR1 DFQATT, CDR2 SNEGSKA (reference sequence). With V trimmed by 3 bases and J by 8 bases, 10 bases remained unmatched.

This clone was recorded a few times. Given a much more abundant clone one base away, this may be a read error. The rearrangement uses TRBV6-4 and TRBJ2-1; tentative D call: TRBD1 (5 bases). The CDR3 consists of 14 residues. Germline V lookup: CDR1 MRHNA, CDR2 SNTAGT. Between the trimmed V and J ends, which lost 4 bases and 7 bases, there was a span of 14 bases. The CDR3 here is CASSADSGLNEQFF. CDR3 sequence (DNA): TGTGCCAGCAGTGCAGACAGTGGGCTAAATGAGCAGTTCTTC.

This clone was counted ten times or more. The gene calls are TRBV27 and TRBJ2-1; 8 nucleotides match TRBD1. CDR1 and CDR2 (germline): MNHEY, SMNVEV (reference sequence). This CDR3 is built from 14 residues. J gave up 9 bases and V 6 bases, and 10 bases lay outside the gene matches. The CDR3 protein is CASRGTGRPSEQFF. In nucleotides, the CDR3 is TGTGCCAGCAGAGGGACAGGACGTCCGAGTGAGCAGTTCTTC.

This clone was counted ten times or more. The rearrangement joins TRBV5-1 to TRBJ2-1; the D gene is possibly TRBD2 (5 bases). The CDR3 consists of 15 residues. CDR1 and CDR2 (germline): SGHRS, YFSETQ. Trimming removed 3 bases from V and 3 bases from J, with 13 bases in between. Written as DNA, the CDR3 is TGCGCCAGCAGCTCGCTCGGACTGAACTACAATGAGCAGTTCTTC. It encodes CASSSLGLNYNEQFF.

This clone has at least ten counts. The chain uses TRBV7-9 and TRBJ2-1; TRBD2 agrees at 9 bases. Per the germline V gene, CDR1 is SEHNR and CDR2 is FQNEAQ (reference sequence). The CDR3 spans 15 residues. Trimming cost V 5 bases and J 4 bases; bases outside gene matches: 6. The CDR3 region is CASSPVAGGYNEQFF. The CDR3 DNA is TGTGCCAGCAGCCCAGTGGCGGGAGGGTACAATGAGCAGTTCTTC.

This clone has ten or more counts. Other DNA sequences in the same sample also yield this CDR3. V is TRBV7-9 and J is TRBJ2-3; D tentatively reads TRBD1 or TRBD2 (5 bases each). The CDR3 spans 14 residues. Trimming stripped 5 bases from V and 1 base from J, with 10 bases between. Germline CDR1 SEHNR, CDR2 FQNEAQ (reference sequence). The CDR3, as DNA: TGTGCCAGCAGCGCCCTGGGGGGCACAGATACGCAGTATTTT. This sequence encodes CASSALGGTDTQYF.